The text below deals with one T cell receptor (beta chain). The CDR3 length is 16 residues. V lost 4 bases, J lost 5 bases, and 9 bases stayed unmatched. Per the germline V gene, CDR1 is KGHDR and CDR2 is SFDVKD. These data belong to a study of blood T cells in healthy people across ages. Primers used in a second PCR of roughly 7 to 12 cycles were a sample-barcoded 5' primer and a J-beta primer mix. TCRdb re-analysed the 5' RACE reads in MiXCR, keeping a single row per CDR3 protein. The sample shows more than 900,000 distinct CDR3 sequences, 25% of them seen only once. Separately, the same data were catalogued under a study of T cells of mothers and their children. Turning to that study: Overlap in related mother-child pairs always slightly exceeded unrelated pairs, never significantly.

This sequence was found in a girl aged 2 to 9 in good health. Input material: blood. The J gene is TRBJ2-1, the V gene TRBV24-1, with 8 bases fitting TRBD2. The CDR3 DNA sequence: TGTGCCACCAGTGACCCCCCCAGCGGGAGAAACAATGAGCAGTTCTTC. As protein: CATSDPPSGRNNEQFF.